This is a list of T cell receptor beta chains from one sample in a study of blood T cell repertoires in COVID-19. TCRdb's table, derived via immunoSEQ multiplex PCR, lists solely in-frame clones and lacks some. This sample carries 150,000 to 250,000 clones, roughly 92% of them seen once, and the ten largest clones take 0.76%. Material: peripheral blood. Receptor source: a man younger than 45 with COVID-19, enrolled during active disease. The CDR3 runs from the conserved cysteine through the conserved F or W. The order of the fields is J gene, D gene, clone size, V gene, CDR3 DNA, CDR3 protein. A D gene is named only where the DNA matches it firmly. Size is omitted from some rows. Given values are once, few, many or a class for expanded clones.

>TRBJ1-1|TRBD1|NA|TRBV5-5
TGTGCCAGCAGCCCCCGACAGGGGTCCCCCGTGAACACTGAAGCTTTCTTT
CASSPRQGSPVNTEAFF
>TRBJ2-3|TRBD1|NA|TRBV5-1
TGCGCCAGCAGATACGACAGGGGAACTAGCACAGATACGCAGTATTTT
CASRYDRGTSTDTQYF
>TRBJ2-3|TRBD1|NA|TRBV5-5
TGTGCCAGCAGCTTGGGACAGGGGTTCACAGATACGCAGTATTTT
CASSLGQGFTDTQYF
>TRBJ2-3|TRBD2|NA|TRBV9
TGTGCCAGCAGCGGCGCGGGGGGCCCAGATACGCAGTATTTT
CASSGAGGPDTQYF
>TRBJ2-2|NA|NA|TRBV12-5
TGTGCTAGTGGTTTGCCAGGACAGTCCGCGAACACCGGGGAGCTGTTTTTT
CASGLPGQSANTGELFF
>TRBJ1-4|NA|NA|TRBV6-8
TGTGCCAGCAGTTATGTGCCCAGTGAAAAACTGTTTTTT
CASSYVPSEKLFF
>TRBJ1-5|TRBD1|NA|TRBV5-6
TGTGCCAGCAGCTGGACAGGTGGAAGCAATCAGCCCCAGCATTTT
CASSWTGGSNQPQHF
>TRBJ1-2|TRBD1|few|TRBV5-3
TGTGCCAGAAGCCTCCGGACAGGGTGCTATGGCTACACCTTC
CARSLRTGCYGYTF
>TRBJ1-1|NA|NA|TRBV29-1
TGCAGCGGGGCCCTAGGGGAAATGAACACTGAAGCTTTCTTT
CSGALGEMNTEAFF
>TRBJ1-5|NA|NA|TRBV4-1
TGCGCCAGCAGCCAACTCGGGAGCAAGCAGCCCCAGCATTTT
CASSQLGSKQPQHF
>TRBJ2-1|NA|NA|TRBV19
TGTGCCAGTAGTATAGACCCGGTGAGCTCCTACAATGAGCAGTTCTTC
CASSIDPVSSYNEQFF
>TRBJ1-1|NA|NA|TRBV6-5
TGTGCCAGCAGGGGGAGGTCTGAAGCTTTCTTT
CASRGRSEAFF
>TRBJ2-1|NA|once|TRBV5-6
TGTGCCACCAACGGACTGGCCAATGAGCAGTTCTTC
CATNGLANEQFF
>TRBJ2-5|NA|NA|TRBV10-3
TGTGCCATCAGTGCAATTAACAGGGAAGGTGGAGAGACCCAGTACTTC
CAISAINREGGETQYF
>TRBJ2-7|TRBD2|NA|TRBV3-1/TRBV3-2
TGTGCCAGCAGCCCCGGGACTAGTTCTACCGAGCAGTACTTC
CASSPGTSSTEQYF
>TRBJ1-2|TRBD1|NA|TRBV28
TGTGCCAGCAGTGGGACAGATTATGGCTACACCTTC
CASSGTDYGYTF
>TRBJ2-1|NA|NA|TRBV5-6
TGTGCCAGCAGCCCCTGGGACTTCTACAATGAGCAGTTCTTC
CASSPWDFYNEQFF
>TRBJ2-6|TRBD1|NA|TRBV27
TGTGCCAGCAGCCCAAGGACAGGGGTGAACTCTGGGGCCAACGTCCTGACTTTC
CASSPRTGVNSGANVLTF
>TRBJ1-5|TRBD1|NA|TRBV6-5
TGTGCCAGCAGTTACTCACAGGGGTTGGGTCAGCCCCAGCATTTT
CASSYSQGLGQPQHF
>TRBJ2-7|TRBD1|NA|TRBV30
TGTGCCTGGAGTAGCCAGGGACAGGCCTACGAGCAGTACTTC
CAWSSQGQAYEQYF
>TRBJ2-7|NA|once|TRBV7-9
TGTGCCAGCAGCTTAGATAGCGGCTCCTACGAGCAGTACTTC
CASSLDSGSYEQYF
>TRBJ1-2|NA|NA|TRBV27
TGTGCCACCCTCCAGGACAGCAGCCTGCATAACTATGGCTACACCTTC
CATLQDSSLHNYGYTF
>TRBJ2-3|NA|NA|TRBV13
TGTGCCAGCAGGGCAGCTAGCGCGGGCACAGATACGCAGTATTTT
CASRAASAGTDTQYF
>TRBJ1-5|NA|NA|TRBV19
TGTGCCAGTAGTATAGCCGGGAATCAGCCCCAGCATTTT
CASSIAGNQPQHF
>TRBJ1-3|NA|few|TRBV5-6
TGTGCCAGCAGCATACAGGGTTTAGGCACCATATATTTT
CASSIQGLGTIYF
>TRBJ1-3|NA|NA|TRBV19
TGTGCCAGTAGTGGGCGGGGGGCTGCGTCTGGAAACACCATATATTTT
CASSGRGAASGNTIYF
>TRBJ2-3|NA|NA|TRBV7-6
TGTGCCAGCAGCTCCCGGGACTCTCCGATCTTCCTCGAAGATACGCAGTATTTT
CASSSRDSPIFLEDTQYF
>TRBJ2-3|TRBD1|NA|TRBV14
TGTGCCAGCAGCCAATCAGGGGGCGCAAACACAGATACGCAGTATTTT
CASSQSGGANTDTQYF
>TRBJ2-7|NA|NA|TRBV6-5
TGTGCCAGCAGCTTTACCGGACAGCCCTCCTACGAGCAGTACTTC
CASSFTGQPSYEQYF
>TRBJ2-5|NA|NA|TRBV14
TGTGCCAGCAGCCAACGAAACCCCCTACAAGAGACCCAGTACTTC
CASSQRNPLQETQYF
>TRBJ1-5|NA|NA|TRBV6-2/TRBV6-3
TGTGCCAGCAGTTATTACTGGGCGTATAGCAATCAGCCCCAGCATTTT
CASSYYWAYSNQPQHF
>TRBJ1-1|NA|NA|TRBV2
TGTGCCAGCACTCTCCTAGTCAACACTGAAGCTTTCTTT
CASTLLVNTEAFF
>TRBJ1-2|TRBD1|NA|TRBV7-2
TGTGCCAGCAGCCTGCCGGGACAGGGTAGCGGCTACACCTTC
CASSLPGQGSGYTF
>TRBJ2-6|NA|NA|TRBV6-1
TGTGCCAGCAGTGAACGGTTCTCTGGGGCCAACGTCCTGACTTTC
CASSERFSGANVLTF
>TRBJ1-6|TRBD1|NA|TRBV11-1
TGTGCCAGCAGCCCTGACAGGGCGGGTAATTCACCCCTCCACTTT
CASSPDRAGNSPLHF
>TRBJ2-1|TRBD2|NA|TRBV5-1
TGCGCCAGCACCAAGACTAGCGGGGGGGCGGGTGAGCAGTTCTTC
CASTKTSGGAGEQFF
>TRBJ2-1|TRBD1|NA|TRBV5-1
TGCGCCAGCAGCTTCTCGACAGGGGACTACAATGAGCAGTTCTTC
CASSFSTGDYNEQFF
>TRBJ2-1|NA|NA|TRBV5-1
TGCGCCAGCAGCCCGGGAGCCTACAATGAGCAGTTCTTC
CASSPGAYNEQFF
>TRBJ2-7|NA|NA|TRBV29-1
TGCAGCGTTGAGATTGCAGAAAGCGATCCCTACGAGCAGTACTTC
CSVEIAESDPYEQYF
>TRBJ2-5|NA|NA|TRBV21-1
TGTGCCAGCAGCAAAGAGAGGGGACAGACTCCACAGCCTTGGGAGACCCAGTACTTC
CASSKERGQTPQPWETQYF
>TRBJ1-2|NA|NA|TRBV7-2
TGTGCCAGCAGCTTAGACAGGGCCTGGGGTGGCTACACCTTC
CASSLDRAWGGYTF
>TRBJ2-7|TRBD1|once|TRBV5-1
TGCGCCAGCAGCTCAACACCGGGACAGGGGGCTCGCGAGCAGTACTTC
CASSSTPGQGAREQYF
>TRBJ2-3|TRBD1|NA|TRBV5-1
TGCGCCAGCAGCGCCGGACAGGGCACAGATACGCAGTATTTT
CASSAGQGTDTQYF
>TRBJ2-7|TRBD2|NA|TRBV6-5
TGTGCCAGCAAACTAGCGGAAGCCTACGAGCAGTACTTC
CASKLAEAYEQYF
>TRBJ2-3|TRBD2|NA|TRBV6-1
TGTGCCAGCAGTGCTTCTAGCGGGGTGGGCACAGATACGCAGTATTTT
CASSASSGVGTDTQYF
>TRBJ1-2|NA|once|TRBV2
TGTGCCAGCAGGGTGTTACAGGCTAATGGCTACACCTTC
CASRVLQANGYTF
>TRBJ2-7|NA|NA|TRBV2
TGTGCCAGCAGTGACTACGGTCTTCGGGGCGAGCAGTACTTC
CASSDYGLRGEQYF
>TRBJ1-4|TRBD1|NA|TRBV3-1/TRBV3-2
TGTGCCAGCAGCCAAACCGGACAGGGTCGACTGTTTTTT
CASSQTGQGRLFF
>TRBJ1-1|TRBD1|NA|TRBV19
TGTGCCAGCGGACAGGGGATGAACACTGAAGCTTTCTTT
CASGQGMNTEAFF
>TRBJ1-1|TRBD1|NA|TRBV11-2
TGTGCCAGCAGCTCGAGTCCCGGGACAGGGACGGTTGAAGCTTTCTTT
CASSSSPGTGTVEAFF
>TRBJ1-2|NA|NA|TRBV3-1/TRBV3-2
TGTGCCAGCAGCCAAGATCTTGCCGGTGTGACGCCTAGGTGGTTC
CASSQDLAGVTPRWF
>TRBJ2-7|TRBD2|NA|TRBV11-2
TGTGCCAGCAGTCACCCTAGCGGGGGCTTCTACGAGCAGTACTTC
CASSHPSGGFYEQYF
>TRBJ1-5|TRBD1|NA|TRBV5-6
TGTGCCAGCAGCTTGGGAGGGGGCGTGGGTCAGCCCCAGCATTTT
CASSLGGGVGQPQHF
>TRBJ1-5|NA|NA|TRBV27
TGTGCCAGCAGTTTATTGCCTTTTAGCGGGCAGAGAAACAATCAGCCCCAGCATTTT
CASSLLPFSGQRNNQPQHF
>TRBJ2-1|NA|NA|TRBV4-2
TGTGCCAGCAGCCAAGATCAGGGTAGTACGGCGTTCTTC
CASSQDQGSTAFF